What follows is one TCR beta chain and its context. As yet, its antigen is unknown. The J segment lost 4 bases and the V segment lost 6 bases, leaving 17 bases of the junction unmatched. The CDR3 has 17 residues. The V gene's germline CDR1 is MNHNS and CDR2 SASEGT. 60 Vbeta and 13 Jbeta primers were used in PCR. Generated by immunoSEQ multiplex PCR, the TCRdb table keeps only in-frame clones and is missing some. The sample shows 150,000 to 170,000 clones, roughly 80% of them seen only once. This entry belongs to a study of cytomegalovirus exposure and HLA in healthy donors. On the study more broadly: The 120 million or so unique TCR beta sequences, from around 200 million T cells, were found by an earlier analysis.

Whole-study results and caveats: A missense DCLRE1C variant was associated with V- and J-gene trimming of TCR beta chains in a later analysis, and an independent cohort replicated the association. Indistinguishable V segments such as TRBV6-2 and TRBV6-3 were excluded.

This receptor was obtained from a woman between 40 and 50 years old in good health and CMV-seronegative. Sequences were obtained from PBMCs. The chain is built from TRBV6-1 and TRBJ1-1; 7 bases line up with TRBD1. CDR3 amino acids: CASRERQGMVETTEAFF. For the CDR3, the DNA is TGTGCCAGCAGGGAAAGACAGGGAATGGTTGAGACCACTGAAGCTTTCTTT.